Listed below are T cell receptor beta chains from one sample, sequenced in a study of CD8 T cells in Susac syndrome. TCRdb analysed the immunoSEQ multiplex PCR reads with MiXCR anew, one entry per CDR3 protein. The data show 150,000 to 200,000 distinct CDR3 sequences, around 93% seen once. The specimen sequenced was CD4+ T cells from PBMCs. These receptors were taken from a human donor in good health. The CDR3 runs from the conserved cysteine through the conserved F or W. A D gene is named only where the DNA matches it firmly. The size entry is marked missing in some rows and otherwise reads once, few, many or a size class.

D gene: TRBD1
clone size: .
V gene: TRBV2
J gene: TRBJ2-1
CDR3 DNA: TGTGCCAGCAGGGGACAGAGCTCCTACAATGAGCAGTTCTTC
CDR3 protein: CASRGQSSYNEQFF

D gene: .
clone size: .
V gene: TRBV6-5
J gene: TRBJ1-2
CDR3 DNA: TGTGCCAGCAGGGCCCAGGGAACTAACTATGGCTACACCTTC
CDR3 protein: CASRAQGTNYGYTF

D gene: .
clone size: .
V gene: TRBV29-1
J gene: TRBJ1-1
CDR3 DNA: TGCAGCGCCCGGGCGTGGGGTCAGGACACTGAAGCTTTCTTT
CDR3 protein: CSARAWGQDTEAFF

D gene: TRBD1
clone size: .
V gene: TRBV30
J gene: TRBJ1-1
CDR3 DNA: TGTGCCTGGAGCGGCTTGACAGGGCCCTGGGGGGAAGCTTTCTTT
CDR3 protein: CAWSGLTGPWGEAFF

D gene: .
clone size: .
V gene: TRBV18
J gene: TRBJ2-7
CDR3 DNA: TGTGCCAGCTCCCCCCGTCGGGGGCTGCCCGAGCAGTACTTC
CDR3 protein: CASSPRRGLPEQYF

D gene: .
clone size: .
V gene: TRBV2
J gene: TRBJ1-2
CDR3 DNA: TGTGCCAGCATTTTCACAGCTAACTATGGCTACACCTTC
CDR3 protein: CASIFTANYGYTF

D gene: .
clone size: .
V gene: TRBV16
J gene: TRBJ1-6
CDR3 DNA: TGTGCCAGCAGCCAAGGACAACGGACGAATTCACCCCTCCACTTT
CDR3 protein: CASSQGQRTNSPLHF

D gene: .
clone size: once
V gene: TRBV11-2
J gene: TRBJ2-1
CDR3 DNA: TGTGCCAGCAGCTTAGGTCTAGCGAAGAATGAGCAGTTCTTC
CDR3 protein: CASSLGLAKNEQFF

D gene: TRBD1
clone size: .
V gene: TRBV29-1
J gene: TRBJ2-6
CDR3 DNA: TGCAGCGTCGGGACAGTTGGGCTCTCTGGGGCCAACGTCCTGACTTTC
CDR3 protein: CSVGTVGLSGANVLTF

D gene: TRBD2
clone size: .
V gene: TRBV12-3/TRBV12-4
J gene: TRBJ2-1
CDR3 DNA: TGTGCCAGCAGACTATCGGGACTAGATTACAATGAGCAGTTCTTC
CDR3 protein: CASRLSGLDYNEQFF

D gene: .
clone size: .
V gene: TRBV18
J gene: TRBJ1-1
CDR3 DNA: TGTGCCACCACGGGGCAGCCGAACACTGAAGCTTTCTTT
CDR3 protein: CATTGQPNTEAFF

D gene: .
clone size: .
V gene: TRBV5-1
J gene: TRBJ2-7
CDR3 DNA: TGCGCCAGCAGCGGTACAGGGTACTACGAGCAGTACTTC
CDR3 protein: CASSGTGYYEQYF

D gene: .
clone size: .
V gene: TRBV7-3
J gene: TRBJ2-1
CDR3 DNA: TGTGCCAGCAGCTTAATAGGGGGTGGCACCTACAATGAGCAGTTCTTC
CDR3 protein: CASSLIGGGTYNEQFF

D gene: TRBD1
clone size: once
V gene: TRBV12-3/TRBV12-4
J gene: TRBJ1-1
CDR3 DNA: TGTGCCAGCAGTCGACAGGGGGCAGAAACTGAAGCTTTCTTT
CDR3 protein: CASSRQGAETEAFF

D gene: TRBD2
clone size: .
V gene: TRBV6-5
J gene: TRBJ2-2
CDR3 DNA: TGTGCCAGCAGTTCTCTAGCGGGGGTGCTGTTTTTT
CDR3 protein: CASSSLAGVLFF

D gene: TRBD1
clone size: .
V gene: TRBV29-1
J gene: TRBJ1-6
CDR3 DNA: TGCAGCGTCGCTACGGGGACAGGGGTTAATTCACCCCTCCACTTT
CDR3 protein: CSVATGTGVNSPLHF

D gene: .
clone size: once
V gene: TRBV20-1
J gene: TRBJ2-2
CDR3 DNA: TGCAGTGCTAGTCACGGGGGCAGGACCGGGGAGCTGTTTTTT
CDR3 protein: CSASHGGRTGELFF

D gene: TRBD1
clone size: .
V gene: TRBV14
J gene: TRBJ2-1
CDR3 DNA: TGTGCCAGCAGCCCCGCCTCGCAGGGGGACCGACTCAATGAGCAGTTCTTC
CDR3 protein: CASSPASQGDRLNEQFF

D gene: .
clone size: .
V gene: TRBV30
J gene: TRBJ1-2
CDR3 DNA: TGTGCCTGGAGTGTGGGGGATGGCTACACCTTC
CDR3 protein: CAWSVGDGYTF

D gene: .
clone size: .
V gene: TRBV23-1
J gene: TRBJ1-2
CDR3 DNA: TGCGCCAGCAAGCGAGGGTATGGCTACACCTTC
CDR3 protein: CASKRGYGYTF

D gene: .
clone size: once
V gene: TRBV2
J gene: TRBJ2-3
CDR3 DNA: TGTGCCGGTGGGACCACAGATACGCAGTATTTT
CDR3 protein: CAGGTTDTQYF

D gene: .
clone size: .
V gene: TRBV29-1
J gene: TRBJ1-3
CDR3 DNA: TGCAGCGTTGTTACGGTGAGAGGAAACACCATATATTTT
CDR3 protein: CSVVTVRGNTIYF

D gene: .
clone size: .
V gene: TRBV2
J gene: TRBJ2-3
CDR3 DNA: TGTGCCAGCACCCCGAGGGCTACTCCTATTACGCAGTATTTT
CDR3 protein: CASTPRATPITQYF

D gene: .
clone size: .
V gene: TRBV3-1
J gene: TRBJ2-7
CDR3 DNA: TGTGCCAGCAGCCAAGTTGGCTTGGGGGACGAGCAGTACTTC
CDR3 protein: CASSQVGLGDEQYF

D gene: .
clone size: .
V gene: TRBV20-1
J gene: TRBJ2-7
CDR3 DNA: TGCAGTGCTAGGGGGATTTCCTACGAGCAGTACTTC
CDR3 protein: CSARGISYEQYF

D gene: .
clone size: once
V gene: TRBV5-1
J gene: TRBJ1-4
CDR3 DNA: TGCGCCAGCAGCTTTACAGGGTTGACTAATGAAAAACTGTTTTTT
CDR3 protein: CASSFTGLTNEKLFF

D gene: TRBD1
clone size: once
V gene: TRBV29-1
J gene: TRBJ1-1
CDR3 DNA: TGCAGCGTTACCCGGTTCCTGACAGGGGTAGCTTTCTTT
CDR3 protein: CSVTRFLTGVAFF

D gene: TRBD1
clone size: once
V gene: TRBV9
J gene: TRBJ1-6
CDR3 DNA: TGTGCCAGCAGCCCGGAACAGGACAGGGAGCTCCACTTT
CDR3 protein: CASSPEQDRELHF

D gene: .
clone size: .
V gene: TRBV7-6
J gene: TRBJ1-2
CDR3 DNA: TGTGCCAGCAGCCCTGCCGAGGGTACAGGTGGCTACACCTTC
CDR3 protein: CASSPAEGTGGYTF

D gene: TRBD1
clone size: .
V gene: TRBV12-5
J gene: TRBJ1-2
CDR3 DNA: TGTGCTAGTGGTTTGGTCGCGACAGGGGACTATGGCTACACCTTC
CDR3 protein: CASGLVATGDYGYTF

D gene: TRBD2
clone size: .
V gene: TRBV19
J gene: TRBJ2-2
CDR3 DNA: TGTGCCACTACGACTAGCGGGGGGCACGGGGAGCTGTTTTTT
CDR3 protein: CATTTSGGHGELFF

D gene: .
clone size: .
V gene: TRBV19
J gene: TRBJ1-2
CDR3 DNA: TGTGCCAGTAGTGGCCCACAAGAGGATAACAACTATGGCTACACCTTC
CDR3 protein: CASSGPQEDNNYGYTF

D gene: .
clone size: .
V gene: TRBV7-8
J gene: TRBJ2-1
CDR3 DNA: TGTGCCAGCAGCTTAGGGATCTACAATGAGCAGTTCTTC
CDR3 protein: CASSLGIYNEQFF

D gene: .
clone size: few
V gene: TRBV29-1
J gene: TRBJ2-5
CDR3 DNA: TGCAGCGGCGGAGGTGACCAAGAGACCCAGTACTTC
CDR3 protein: CSGGGDQETQYF

D gene: .
clone size: .
V gene: TRBV12-5
J gene: TRBJ1-2
CDR3 DNA: TGTGCTAGTGGTTTTGAGGGCTATGGCTACACCTTC
CDR3 protein: CASGFEGYGYTF

D gene: .
clone size: once
V gene: TRBV7-9
J gene: TRBJ1-1
CDR3 DNA: TGTGCCAGCAGCCCTAGACAGGAAGCTTTCTTT
CDR3 protein: CASSPRQEAFF

D gene: .
clone size: .
V gene: TRBV2
J gene: TRBJ2-2
CDR3 DNA: TGTGCCAGCGACCGACAGACCGGGGAGCTGTTTTTT
CDR3 protein: CASDRQTGELFF

D gene: TRBD2
clone size: .
V gene: TRBV7-2
J gene: TRBJ2-7
CDR3 DNA: TGTGCCAGCAGCCCTTGGACTAGCGGGGGCTCCTACGAGCAGTACTTC
CDR3 protein: CASSPWTSGGSYEQYF

D gene: .
clone size: .
V gene: TRBV28
J gene: TRBJ1-2
CDR3 DNA: TGTGCCAGCAGTTTACGGCAGGGAGGCTACACCTTC
CDR3 protein: CASSLRQGGYTF

D gene: TRBD2
clone size: .
V gene: TRBV12-3/TRBV12-4
J gene: TRBJ2-2
CDR3 DNA: TGTGCCAGCAGTTTGGGGGGGGAGGACGGGGAGCTGTTTTTT
CDR3 protein: CASSLGGEDGELFF

D gene: .
clone size: .
V gene: TRBV2
J gene: TRBJ2-5
CDR3 DNA: TGTGCCAGCCGCCTTGAAGAGACCCAGTACTTC
CDR3 protein: CASRLEETQYF

D gene: .
clone size: .
V gene: TRBV20-1
J gene: TRBJ2-5
CDR3 DNA: TGCAGTGCTGCCTCCTTAGAGACCCAGTACTTC
CDR3 protein: CSAASLETQYF